This TCR beta chain was observed in a study of T cell repertoires in cytomegalovirus infection. Overall study: Indications came from public TCR beta signatures; they pointed to CMV infection and to a matching HLA type.

TCRdb itself ran the reads through MiXCR, one entry per CDR3 protein. The sample has just under 500,000 distinct CDR3 sequences; 33% are singletons. This clonotype has a handful of counts. Its specificity is unknown. The study, taken as a whole, reports: Cumulative frequency (of public TCR beta family members) identified carriers of CMV plus the relevant HLA. Within the response measured ex vivo, HLA-C-restricted CMV-specific TCR beta clonotypes were dominant.

Germline CDR1 and CDR2: ENHRY and SYGVKD. V lost 5 bases to trimming and J lost 4 bases; unmatched junction nucleotides: 9. This CDR3 is built from 15 residues. The sequence was obtained from a human donor in good health (CMV status not recorded). Some clones in this sample may be carry-over from other donors' samples. Source: cultured PBMCs, taken from culture after CMV antigen stimulation. The V gene is TRBV10-3, the J gene TRBJ1-1, with TRBD1 matching over 8 bases. This chain's CDR3 is CAISQRPTGGTEAFF. In nucleotides, the CDR3 is TGTGCCATCAGTCAACGCCCCACAGGGGGCACTGAAGCTTTCTTT.